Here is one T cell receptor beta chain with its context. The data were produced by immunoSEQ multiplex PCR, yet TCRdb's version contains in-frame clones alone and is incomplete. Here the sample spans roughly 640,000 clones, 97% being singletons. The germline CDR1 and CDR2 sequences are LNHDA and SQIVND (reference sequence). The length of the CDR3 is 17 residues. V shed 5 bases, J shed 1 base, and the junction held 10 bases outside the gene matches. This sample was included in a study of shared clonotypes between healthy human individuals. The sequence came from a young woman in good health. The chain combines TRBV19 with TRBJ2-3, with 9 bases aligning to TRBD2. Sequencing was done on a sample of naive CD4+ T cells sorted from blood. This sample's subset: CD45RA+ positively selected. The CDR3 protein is CASSEVAGVDGTDTQYF. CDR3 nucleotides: TGTGCCAGTAGTGAGGTAGCGGGAGTTGATGGCACAGATACGCAGTATTTT.